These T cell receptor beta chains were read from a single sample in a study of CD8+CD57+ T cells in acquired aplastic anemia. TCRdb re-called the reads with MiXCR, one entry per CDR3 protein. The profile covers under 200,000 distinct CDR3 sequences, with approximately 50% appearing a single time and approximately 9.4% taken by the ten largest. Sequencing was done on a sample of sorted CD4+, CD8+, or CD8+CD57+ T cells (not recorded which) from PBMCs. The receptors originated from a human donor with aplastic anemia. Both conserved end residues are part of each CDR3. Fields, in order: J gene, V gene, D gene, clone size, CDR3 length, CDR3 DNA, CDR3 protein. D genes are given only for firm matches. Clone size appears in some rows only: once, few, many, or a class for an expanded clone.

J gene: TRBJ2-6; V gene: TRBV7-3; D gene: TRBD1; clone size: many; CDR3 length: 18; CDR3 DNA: TGTGCCAGCAGTCTAACAGGGGGCCCTCGCTCTGGGGCCAACGTCCTGACTTTC; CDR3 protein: CASSLTGGPRSGANVLTF
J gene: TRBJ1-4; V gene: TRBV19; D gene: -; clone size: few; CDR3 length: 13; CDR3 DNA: TGTGCAACCTGGGGAGAAACTAATGAAAAACTGTTTTTT; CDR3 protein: CATWGETNEKLFF
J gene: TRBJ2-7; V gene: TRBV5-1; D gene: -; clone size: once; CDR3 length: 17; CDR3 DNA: TGCGCCAGCAGTTTTGGCCTCGGGGTAGCCCGCTCCTACGAGCAGTACTTC; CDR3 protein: CASSFGLGVARSYEQYF
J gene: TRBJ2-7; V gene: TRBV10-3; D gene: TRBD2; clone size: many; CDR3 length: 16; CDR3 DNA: TGTGCCATCAGTGAGGGACTAGCGGGGAGGTTAAGCGAGCAGTACTTC; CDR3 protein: CAISEGLAGRLSEQYF
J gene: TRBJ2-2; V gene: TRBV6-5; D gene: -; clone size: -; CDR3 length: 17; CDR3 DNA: TGTGCCAGCAGTTTCCGATCAGGACGGCCGAACACCGGGGAGCTGTTTTTT; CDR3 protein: CASSFRSGRPNTGELFF
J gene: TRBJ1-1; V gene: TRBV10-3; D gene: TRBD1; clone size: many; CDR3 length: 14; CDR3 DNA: TGTGCCATCAGTGAGTCAAATACAGGGGCCGAAGCTTTCTTT; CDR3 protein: CAISESNTGAEAFF
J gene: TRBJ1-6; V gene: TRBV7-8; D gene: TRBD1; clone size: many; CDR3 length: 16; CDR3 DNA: TGTGCCAGCAGCTTAGCAGGGACAGGGGTTAATTCACCCCTCCACTTT; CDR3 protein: CASSLAGTGVNSPLHF
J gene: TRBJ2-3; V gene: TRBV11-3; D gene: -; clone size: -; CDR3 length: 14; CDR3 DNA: TGTGCCAGCAGCCCGGGACCAAGCACAGATACGCAGTATTTT; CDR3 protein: CASSPGPSTDTQYF
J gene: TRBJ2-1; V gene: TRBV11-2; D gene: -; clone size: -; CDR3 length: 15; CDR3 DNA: TGTGCCAGCGGCTTTAGCGGAGCAATGTACAATGAGCAGTTCTTC; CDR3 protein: CASGFSGAMYNEQFF
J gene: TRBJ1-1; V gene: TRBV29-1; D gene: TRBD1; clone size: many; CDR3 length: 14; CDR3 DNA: TGCAGCGTTGATGGGGGACAGGGTGAGCCTGAAGCTTTCTTT; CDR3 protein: CSVDGGQGEPEAFF
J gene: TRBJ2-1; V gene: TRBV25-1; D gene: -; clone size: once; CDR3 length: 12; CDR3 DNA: TGTGCCAGCAGACTTACTGGCAATGAGCAGTTCTTC; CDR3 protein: CASRLTGNEQFF
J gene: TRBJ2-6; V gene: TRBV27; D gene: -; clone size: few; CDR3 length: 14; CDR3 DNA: TGTGCCAGCAGTCCAACTTCTGGGGCCAACGTCCTGACTTTC; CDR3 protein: CASSPTSGANVLTF
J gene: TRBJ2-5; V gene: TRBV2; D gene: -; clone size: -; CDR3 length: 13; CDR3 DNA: TGTGCCAGCAGTGCGCGGCGGCAGGAGACCCAGTACTTC; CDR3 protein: CASSARRQETQYF
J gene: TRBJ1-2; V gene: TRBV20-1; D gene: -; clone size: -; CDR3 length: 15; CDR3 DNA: TGCAGTGCTAGAGATGAAGGAAGCTCTAACTATGGCTACACCTTC; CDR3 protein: CSARDEGSSNYGYTF
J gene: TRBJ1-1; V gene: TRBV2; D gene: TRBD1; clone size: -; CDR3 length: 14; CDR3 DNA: TGTGCCAGCAGCGACGGGACAGCTAACACTGAAGCTTTCTTT; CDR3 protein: CASSDGTANTEAFF
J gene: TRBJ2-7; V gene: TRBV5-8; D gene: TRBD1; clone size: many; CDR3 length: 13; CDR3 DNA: TGTGCCAGCAGCTTGGCCGGACAGGGCGAGCAGTACTTC; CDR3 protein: CASSLAGQGEQYF
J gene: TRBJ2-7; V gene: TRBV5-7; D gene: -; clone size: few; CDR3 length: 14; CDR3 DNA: TGTGCCAGCAGCGTCCAAGACACTACATACGAGCAGTACTTC; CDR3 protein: CASSVQDTTYEQYF
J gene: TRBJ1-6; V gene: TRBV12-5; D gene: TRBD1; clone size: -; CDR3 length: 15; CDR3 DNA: TGTGCTAGTGGCCCCGGACAGGGTGGCCCCTCACCCCTCCACTTT; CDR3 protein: CASGPGQGGPSPLHF
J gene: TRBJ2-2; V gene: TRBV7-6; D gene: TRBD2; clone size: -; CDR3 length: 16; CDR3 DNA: TGTGCCAGCAGCTTAGTAGCGGGGGTTAACACCGGGGAGCTGTTTTTT; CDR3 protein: CASSLVAGVNTGELFF
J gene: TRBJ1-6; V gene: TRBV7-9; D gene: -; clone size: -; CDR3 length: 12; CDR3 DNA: TGTGCCAGCAGCGACCAGAATTCACCCCTCCACTTT; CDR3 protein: CASSDQNSPLHF
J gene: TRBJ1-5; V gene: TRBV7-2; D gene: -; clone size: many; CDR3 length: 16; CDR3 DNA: TGTGCCAGCAGCCCACGACGCCACAGCGGCGGGGGGCCCCAGCATTTT; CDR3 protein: CASSPRRHSGGGPQHF
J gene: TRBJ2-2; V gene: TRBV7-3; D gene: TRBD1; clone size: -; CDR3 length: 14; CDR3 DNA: TGTGCCAGCAGCCTGGGACAGCGCACCGGGGAGCTGTTTTTT; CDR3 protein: CASSLGQRTGELFF
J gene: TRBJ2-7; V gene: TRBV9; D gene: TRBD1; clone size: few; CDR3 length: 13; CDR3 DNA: TGTGCCAGCAGCCAAGGGACAGCCTACGAGCAGTACTTC; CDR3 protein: CASSQGTAYEQYF
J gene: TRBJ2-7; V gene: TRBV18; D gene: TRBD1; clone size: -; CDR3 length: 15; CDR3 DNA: TGTGCCAGCTCACTGGGACAGGGGGTCGGGAACGAGCAGTACTTC; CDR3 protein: CASSLGQGVGNEQYF
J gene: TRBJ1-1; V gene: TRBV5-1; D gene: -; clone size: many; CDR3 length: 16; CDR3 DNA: TGCGCCAGCAGCCCCGTTGGGTTGGTCGTTACCACTGAAGCTTTCTTT; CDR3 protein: CASSPVGLVVTTEAFF
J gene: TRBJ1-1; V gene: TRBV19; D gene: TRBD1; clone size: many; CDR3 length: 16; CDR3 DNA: TGTGCCAGTAGTATAGAAAGGGACAGGGCGAACACTGAAGCTTTCTTT; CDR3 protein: CASSIERDRANTEAFF
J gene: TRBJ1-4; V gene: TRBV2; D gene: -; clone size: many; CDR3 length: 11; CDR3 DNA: TGTGCCAGCCTGACAGCCGGAAAACTGTTTTTT; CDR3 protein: CASLTAGKLFF
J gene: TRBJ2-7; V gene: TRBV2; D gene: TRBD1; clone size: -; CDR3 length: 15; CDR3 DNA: TGTGCCAGCAGTTCCGGGACAGGGATCTCCTACGAGCAGTACTTC; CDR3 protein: CASSSGTGISYEQYF
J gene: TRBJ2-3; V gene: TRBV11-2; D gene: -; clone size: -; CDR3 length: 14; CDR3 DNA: TGTGCCAGCACGCACGACGGGGGCACAGATACGCAGTATTTT; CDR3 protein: CASTHDGGTDTQYF
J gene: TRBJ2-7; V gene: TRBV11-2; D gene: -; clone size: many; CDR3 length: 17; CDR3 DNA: TGTGCCAGCAGCTCCCTAAAGGACGTCCCCGGACCTTACGAGCAGTACTTC; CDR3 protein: CASSSLKDVPGPYEQYF
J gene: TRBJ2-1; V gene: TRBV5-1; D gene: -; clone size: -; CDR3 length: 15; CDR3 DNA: TGCGCCAGCAGCTTTACAGGGGGCGCGGGAGGGGAGCAGTTCTTC; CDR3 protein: CASSFTGGAGGEQFF
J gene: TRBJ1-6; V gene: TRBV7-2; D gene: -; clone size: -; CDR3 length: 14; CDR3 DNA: TGTGCCAGCAGCAAAGTCGTATGGGCCGCACCCCTCCACTTT; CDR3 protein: CASSKVVWAAPLHF
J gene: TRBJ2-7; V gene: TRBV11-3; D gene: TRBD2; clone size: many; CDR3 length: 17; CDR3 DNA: TGTGCCAGCAGTCCGAGAACCCTAGCGGGAAAATCCTACGAGCAGTACTTC; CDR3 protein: CASSPRTLAGKSYEQYF
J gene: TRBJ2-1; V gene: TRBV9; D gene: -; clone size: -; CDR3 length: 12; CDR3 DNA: TGTGCCAGCAGCGTAGGACATCTCGAGCAGTTCTTC; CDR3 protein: CASSVGHLEQFF
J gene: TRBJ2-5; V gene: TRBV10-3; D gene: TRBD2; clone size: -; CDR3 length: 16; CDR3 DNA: TGTGCCATCAGCCCCGTTGGTAGCGGGATTCAGGAGACCCAGTACTTC; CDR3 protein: CAISPVGSGIQETQYF
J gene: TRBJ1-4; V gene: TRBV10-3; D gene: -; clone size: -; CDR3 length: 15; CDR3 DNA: TGTGCCATCAGTGAGATACAGGGCGCTAATGAAAAACTGTTTTTT; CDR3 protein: CAISEIQGANEKLFF
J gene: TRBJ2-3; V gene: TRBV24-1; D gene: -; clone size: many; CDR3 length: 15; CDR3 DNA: TGTGCCACCAGTGATTTGGATAACTGGGCAGATACGCAGTATTTT; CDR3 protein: CATSDLDNWADTQYF
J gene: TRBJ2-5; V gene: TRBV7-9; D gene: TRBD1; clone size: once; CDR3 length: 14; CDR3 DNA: TGTGCCAGCAGCTCGGGACAGGGTGAGGGGACCCAGTACTTC; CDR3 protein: CASSSGQGEGTQYF
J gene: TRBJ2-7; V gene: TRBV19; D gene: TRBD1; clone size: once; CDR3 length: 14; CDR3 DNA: TGTGACAGTAGTGCAGACAGGGTAGGTTACGAGCAGTACTTC; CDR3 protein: CDSSADRVGYEQYF
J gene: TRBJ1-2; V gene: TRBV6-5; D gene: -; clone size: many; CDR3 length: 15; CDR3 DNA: TGTGCCAGCAGTTACTCTGCCGCCAGGGTCCATGGCTACACCTTC; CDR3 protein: CASSYSAARVHGYTF
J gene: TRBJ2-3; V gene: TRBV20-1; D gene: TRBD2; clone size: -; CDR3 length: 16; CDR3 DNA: TGCAGTGCTAGAACCGGGACTAGCGGGAGCACAGATACGCAGTATTTT; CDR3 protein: CSARTGTSGSTDTQYF
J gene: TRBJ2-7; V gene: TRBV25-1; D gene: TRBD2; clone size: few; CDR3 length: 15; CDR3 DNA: TGTGCCAGCAGCTCAGGGCTAGCGGTTTTCAAGCCGCAGTACTTC; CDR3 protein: CASSSGLAVFKPQYF
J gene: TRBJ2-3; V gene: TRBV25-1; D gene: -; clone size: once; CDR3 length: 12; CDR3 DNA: TGTGCCAGCAGTGAGGGCCCCCATACGCAGTATTTT; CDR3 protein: CASSEGPHTQYF